These T cell receptor beta chains were read from a single sample in a study of brain metastases from non-small cell lung cancer. Clones were read by immunoSEQ multiplex PCR, and TCRdb kept only the in-frame ones, dropping some. Here the sample spans some 1,900 clones, about 89% being singletons. Specimen: primary lung tumor tissue. The receptors come from a donor older than 35 with non-small cell lung cancer. The CDR3 runs from the conserved cysteine through the conserved F or W. The order of the fields is J gene, D gene, CDR3 length, V gene, CDR3 protein. A D gene is named only where the DNA matches it firmly.

J: TRBJ2-7
D: NA
length: 15
V: TRBV18
CDR3: CASSAVWVPSYEQYF

J: TRBJ1-5
D: NA
length: 13
V: TRBV28
CDR3: CASSPPRRQPQHF

J: TRBJ2-1
D: TRBD2
length: 16
V: TRBV7-2
CDR3: CASSLGGRGGVDEQFF

J: TRBJ2-5
D: TRBD2
length: 14
V: TRBV5-1
CDR3: CASSLGLAVETQYF

J: TRBJ2-1
D: NA
length: 13
V: TRBV5-5
CDR3: CASRLGVGNEQFF

J: TRBJ1-6
D: TRBD1
length: 16
V: TRBV6-5
CDR3: CASSSGTGAIIHPLHF

J: TRBJ1-2
D: TRBD1
length: 16
V: TRBV6-5
CDR3: CASSYLPDRVGYGYTF